The following is a TCR beta chain sequence with its context. No antigen is known for it. This entry belongs to a study of cytomegalovirus exposure and HLA in healthy donors. Primers: 60 Vbeta forward and 13 Jbeta reverse. Only in-frame clones appear in the TCRdb table, and some are missing; sequencing was by immunoSEQ multiplex PCR. The profile shows 160,000 or so clones, around 77% of them singletons. Notes on the study in general: A later analysis showed HLA-associated TCR beta chains outstripping equally common others in clonal expansion. The study recorded 150 to 200 TCR beta chains that were cytomegalovirus-associated. Analyses of presence/absence relied on an assumption of roughly uniform sequencing depth across donors. High sensitivity and specificity were reportedly achieved when the classifier diagnosed cytomegalovirus status.

This CDR3 has 16 amino acids. The ends were cut back, 0 bases at V and 2 bases at J, with 13 bases in the middle. Germline-derived CDR1 and CDR2 are SGDLS and YYNGEE. The rearrangement uses TRBV9 and TRBJ2-3; D is possibly TRBD2 (5 bases). Sample: PBMCs. This TCR was sampled from a woman in her 30s in good health and CMV-seronegative. DNA of the CDR3: TGTGCCAGCAGCGTAGAGGCCAGCGGTCTCACAGATACGCAGTATTTT. Translating it yields CASSVEASGLTDTQYF.